Below, 6 T cell receptor beta chains from the same sample are listed, as sequenced in a study of blood T cell repertoires in COVID-19. The assay was immunoSEQ multiplex PCR, and TCRdb's table has in-frame clones only and misses some. Seen here are nearly 350,000 clones, more than 70% observed once, and the top ten hold around 6.6%. Sequencing was performed on peripheral blood. These receptors all stem from a woman aged 70 to 79 with COVID-19, enrolled during active disease.

The rearrangement joins TRBV6-6 to TRBJ1-2, with D possibly matching TRBD1 (5 bases). CDR3 length: 14 amino acids. V was clipped by 6 bases and J by 8 bases, with 19 bases between them. The germline V gene encodes CDR1 MNHNY and CDR2 SVGAGI (reference sequence). In nucleotides, the CDR3 is TGTGCCAGCAGCCCAACAGCGGGGACGGGGGGCTACACCTTC. As protein: CASSPTAGTGGYTF.

About this clone itself: It is unclear where the CDR3 begins or ends on the DNA, so no DNA is shown, and the CDR3 is as TCRdb lists it. The V and J genes are TRBV7-9 and TRBJ2-7; TRBD2, as called in the table, went unchecked against the DNA. The CDR3 is 11 residues long, counting both termini. The germline V gene has CDR1 SEHNR and CDR2 FQNEAQ (reference sequence). This CDR3 is CASSSSGEQYF.

Of note for this clone: Within the sample, other DNA sequences also encode this same CDR3. This chain joins TRBV27 and TRBJ2-7, with D perhaps matching TRBD1 (6 bases). V was cut by 4 bases and J by 2 bases, with 9 bases left in between. Germline V gene lookup returns CDR1 MNHEY and CDR2 SMNVEV (reference sequence). The CDR3 spans 13 residues. The chain's CDR3 is CASSWGQTYEQYF. The CDR3 nucleotides are TGTGCCAGCAGTTGGGGACAAACCTACGAGCAGTACTTC.

The gene calls are TRBV24-1 and TRBJ2-2; 8 bases are a match to TRBD1. Germline V gene data show CDR1 as KGHDR and CDR2 as SFDVKD. CDR3 length: 16 amino acids. The trim removed 6 bases at V and 1 base at J, leaving 6 bases unmatched. The CDR3 is CATSRQGAQNTGELFF. In DNA form, the CDR3 reads TGTGCCACCAGTCGTCAGGGGGCTCAGAACACCGGGGAGCTGTTTTTT.

V usage is TRBV5-5 and J usage is TRBJ2-3, with 7 bases matching TRBD2. Germline CDR1 is SGHKS and CDR2 is YYEKEE (reference sequence). V shed 7 bases and J 1 base; nucleotides not matched to a gene: 3. The CDR3 has 13 residues. CDR3 bases: TGTGCCAGCGGGGCGGGGGGCACAGATACGCAGTATTTT. Its translation: CASGAGGTDTQYF. Full variable domain (outside the CDR3, taken from reference TRBV5-5 and TRBJ2-3): DAGVTQSPTHLIKTRGQQVTLRCSPISGHKSVSWYQQVLGQGPQFIFQYYEKEERGRGNFPDRFSARQFPNYSSELNVNALLLGDSALYLCASGAGGTDTQYFGPGTRLTVL.

The chain recombines TRBV4-3 with TRBJ2-7, with TRBD1 as a possible D gene (5 bases). The CDR3 totals 15 residues. Between the trimmed V and J ends, which lost 3 bases and 3 bases, there was a span of 15 bases. The V gene's germline CDR1 is LGHNA and CDR2 YSLEER. In nucleotides, the CDR3 is TGCGCCAGCAGCCACCTCGGGCAGGGTGGCTACGAGCAGTACTTC. This encodes CASSHLGQGGYEQYF.